Following are 25 T cell receptor beta chains from one sample sequenced in a study of blood T cell repertoires in COVID-19. Using immunoSEQ multiplex PCR, the repertoire was profiled, and TCRdb retains in-frame clones only, with some absent. The sample has more than 80,000 clones, 70% to 90% seen once. Sequencing input: peripheral blood. The source of these receptors is a woman aged 60 to 75 with COVID-19, enrolled during active disease.

V gene TRBV20-1 combines with J gene TRBJ1-1; D is perhaps TRBD1 (5 bases). Trimming shortened V by 3 bases and J by 1 base, and 12 bases separated the two germline ends. The CDR3 spans 14 residues. CDR1 DFQATT and CDR2 SNEGSKA come from the germline V gene (reference sequence). CDR3 nucleotide sequence: TGCAGTGCTAGTAGGGGTGCTCGGAACACTGAAGCTTTCTTT. Its protein product is CSASRGARNTEAFF.

In this sample, this clone turned up once. This rearrangement joins TRBV6-5 to TRBJ2-5, with 7 bases aligning to TRBD1. Germline trimming cut 6 bases from V and 5 bases from J; bases unmatched to any gene: 6. The germline V gene has CDR1 MNHEY and CDR2 SVGAGI. The CDR3 is 13 residues long. CDR3 residues: CASRPTGVETQYF. The CDR3 coding sequence is TGTGCCAGCAGGCCTACAGGGGTGGAGACCCAGTACTTC.

The chain employs TRBV27 and TRBJ2-7, with D uncertain. Trimming took 2 bases from V and 3 from J, leaving 8 bases between them. Per germline, CDR1 MNHEY and CDR2 SMNVEV (reference sequence). The CDR3 contains 13 residues. The CDR3 spells CASSLGLYYEQYF. The CDR3 coding sequence is TGTGCCAGCAGTTTAGGGCTGTACTACGAGCAGTACTTC.

The V gene is TRBV15, the J gene TRBJ1-4; tentatively, D is TRBD1 (6 bases). This CDR3 has 15 residues. V was shortened by 0 bases and J by 7 bases, with 12 bases between the two germline ends. The germline gives CDR1 LNHNV, CDR2 YYDKDF (reference sequence). In DNA form, the CDR3 reads TGTGCCACCAGCAGAGACCCAGGGGAGGGTGAAAAACTGTTTTTT. This codes for CATSRDPGEGEKLFF.

This chain joins TRBV27 and TRBJ1-5; 7 bases map to TRBD1. The germline CDR1 and CDR2 sequences are MNHEY and SMNVEV (reference sequence). Germline trimming cut 3 bases from V and 0 bases from J; bases unmatched to any gene: 11. The CDR3 has 18 amino acids. This CDR3 reads CASSFTWTGKVSNQPQHF. The CDR3 region has the DNA TGTGCCAGCAGTTTTACGTGGACAGGAAAAGTTAGCAATCAGCCCCAGCATTTT.

The chain is built from TRBV25-1 and TRBJ1-3, with D unresolved. V was pared by 6 bases and J by 4 bases, with 7 bases between. In germline, CDR1 is MGHDK, CDR2 SYGVNS. This CDR3 spans 12 amino acids. DNA of the CDR3: TGTGCCAGCAGACAGACGGGAAACACCATATATTTT. It yields the protein CASRQTGNTIYF.

CDR3 residues: CASSPTLAGGRAETQYF. CDR3 sequence (DNA): TGTGCCAGCAGCCCCACACTAGCGGGGGGCCGCGCGGAGACCCAGTACTTC. This chain links TRBV4-2 with TRBJ2-5; 12 bases line up with TRBD2. After removal of 4 bases from V and 5 bases from J, the junction contained 11 bases not matched to a gene. CDR1 is LGHNA, CDR2 YNFKEQ, per germline. This CDR3 spans 17 amino acids.

The chain combines TRBV25-1 with TRBJ1-2, with 8 bases fitting TRBD1. This CDR3 has 14 amino acids. Germline values: CDR1 MGHDK, CDR2 SYGVNS. The ends lost 3 bases at V and 4 bases at J; junction bases unmatched: 4. The CDR3 region is CASSDQGASYGYTF. The CDR3 DNA follows: TGTGCCAGCAGTGACCAGGGGGCTAGCTATGGCTACACCTTC.

CDR3: CATRGHNYGYTF. CDR3 nucleotide sequence: TGTGCCACCCGGGGACACAACTATGGCTACACCTTC. This chain uses TRBV27 with TRBJ1-2, with D possibly matching TRBD1 (6 bases). V gave up 10 bases and J gave up 2 bases, with 11 bases separating them. The CDR3 spans 12 residues. CDR1 and CDR2 from the germline V gene are MNHEY and SMNVEV (reference sequence).

The J gene is TRBJ2-7, the V gene TRBV21-1; the DNA was not compared with TRBD2, the D call given in the table. TRBV21-1 is reported as a pseudogene. This CDR3 is 15 amino acids long. For the CDR3, the DNA is TGTGCCAGCAGCAGATCTAGTTCGGCGGGCCACGAGCAGTACTTC. This gives the protein CASSRSSSAGHEQYF.

The J gene is TRBJ1-2, the V gene TRBV7-2; a weak D match, TRBD1 (6 bases). From germline, CDR1 is SGHTA and CDR2 FQGNSA. CDR3 size: 14 residues. V was shortened by 3 bases and J by 7 bases, with 15 bases between the two germline ends. The CDR3 loop is CASSFLNRAVGYTF. The CDR3 nucleotides read TGTGCCAGCAGCTTTCTGAACAGGGCGGTTGGCTACACCTTC.

V gene TRBV6-1 combines with J gene TRBJ1-5, with D possibly TRBD1 on 6 matching bases. V lost 4 bases and J 3 bases, leaving 16 bases between the germline ends. CDR1 MNHNS and CDR2 SASEGT come from the germline V gene. The CDR3 is 16 amino acids. The CDR3 DNA sequence: TGTGCCAGCAGTGGTCGGGACAACGGATTCAATCAGCCCCAGCATTTT. Its translation: CASSGRDNGFNQPQHF.

This chain connects TRBV18 to TRBJ2-1, with 9 bases fitting TRBD2. CDR3 length: 16 amino acids. CDR1 is KGHSH, CDR2 LQKENI, per germline. V shed 3 bases, J shed 4 bases, and the junction held 7 bases outside the gene matches. CDR3 nucleotides: TGTGCCAGCTCACCGCCCGGGACTAGCAATTACAATGAGCAGTTCTTC. Its protein is CASSPPGTSNYNEQFF.

This clone occurred once. The chain couples TRBV5-5 to TRBJ2-2; a possible D gene is TRBD1 (6 bases). Germline V gene sequence: CDR1 SGHKS, CDR2 YYEKEE (reference sequence). The CDR3 is made up of 17 amino acids. V gave up 3 bases and J gave up 0 bases, with 15 bases separating them. For the CDR3, the DNA is TGTGCCAGCAGCTCCACTCGGGACACAGCGAACACCGGGGAGCTGTTTTTT. This codes for CASSSTRDTANTGELFF.

The rearrangement uses TRBV2 and TRBJ1-2, with D perhaps matching TRBD1 (5 bases). Germline values: CDR1 SNHLY, CDR2 FYNNEI. The CDR3 extends over 14 amino acids. V was trimmed by 3 bases and J by 4 bases, leaving 12 bases between them. The CDR3 DNA reads TGTGCCAGCAGTGAGGGGCCGTTCCCCTATGGCTACACCTTC. It encodes CASSEGPFPYGYTF.

The genes are TRBV9 and TRBJ2-3; TRBD2 matches 9 bases. CDR1 and CDR2 from the germline V gene are SGDLS and YYNGEE. The CDR3 length is 15 residues. V shed 0 bases, J shed 5 bases, and the junction held 4 bases outside the gene matches. DNA of the CDR3: TGTGCCAGCAGCGTAGGTCCTAGCGGGGTAGATACGCAGTATTTT. It is translated as CASSVGPSGVDTQYF.

This clone was counted a few times. The chain joins TRBV7-9 to TRBJ2-3; D is possibly TRBD1 (5 bases). CDR3 length equals 15 residues. The germline V gene encodes CDR1 SEHNR and CDR2 FQNEAQ (reference sequence). V was cut by 5 bases and J by 2 bases, with 14 bases left in between. The CDR3 loop reads CASSVALGATDTQYF. DNA for the CDR3: TGTGCCAGCAGCGTCGCACTTGGGGCCACAGATACGCAGTATTTT.

This chain uses TRBV3-1 (or the pseudogene TRBV3-2) with TRBJ2-1, with 9 nucleotides matching TRBD2. Losses at the gene ends were 2 bases for V and 9 bases for J; bases not matched to a gene: 11. The germline gives CDR1 LGHDT, CDR2 YNNKEL (reference sequence). The CDR3 totals 16 residues. CDR3 residues: CASSQKGAGGGGEQFF. CDR3 in DNA: TGTGCCAGCAGCCAAAAAGGAGCGGGGGGCGGCGGTGAGCAGTTCTTC.

The sample holds one count of this clone. This chain links TRBV5-1 with TRBJ2-3, with 11 bases matching TRBD2. This CDR3 comprises 16 residues. Unmatched junction bases numbered 5, after V lost 0 bases and J lost 5 bases. CDR1 is SGHRS and CDR2 is YFSETQ in the germline V gene. The CDR3 region is CASSLAASGGLDTQYF. CDR3 coding DNA: TGCGCCAGCAGCTTGGCGGCTAGCGGGGGGTTAGATACGCAGTATTTT. The full variable domain, completed using reference TRBV5-1 and TRBJ2-3, is KAGVTQTPRYLIKTRGQQVTLSCSPISGHRSVSWYQQTPGQGLQFLFEYFSETQRNKGNFPGRFSGRQFSNSRSEMNVSTLELGDSALYLCASSLAASGGLDTQYFGPGTRLTVL.

The chain links TRBV11-2 to TRBJ1-6; a possible D gene is TRBD1 (5 bases). The CDR3 extends over 13 amino acids. V gave up 5 bases and J gave up 8 bases, with 10 bases separating them. Germline values: CDR1 SGHAT, CDR2 FQNNGV. The CDR3 is CASSGRGDSPLHF. CDR3 DNA: TGTGCCAGCAGCGGGCGGGGGGATTCACCCCTCCACTTT.

The genes are TRBV18 and TRBJ1-3; D is perhaps TRBD1 (6 bases). Trimming stripped 5 bases from V and 2 bases from J, with 16 bases between. The CDR3 loop spans 16 amino acids. Germline values: CDR1 KGHSH, CDR2 LQKENI. The CDR3 reads CASSDDRSFAGNTIYF. The DNA for the CDR3 is TGTGCCAGCTCAGACGACAGGAGCTTCGCTGGAAACACCATATATTTT.

This sequence joins TRBV9 and TRBJ1-2, with 11 bases matching TRBD1. Germline V gene lookup returns CDR1 SGDLS and CDR2 YYNGEE. This CDR3 has 16 amino acids. The junction had 5 bases not matched to a gene; V was cut back by 0 bases and J by 4 bases. CDR3 sequence: CASSVAPGTGGYGYTF. CDR3 nucleotide sequence: TGTGCCAGCAGCGTAGCGCCCGGGACAGGGGGCTATGGCTACACCTTC.

This clone occurred once. The V call is TRBV4-3, the J call TRBJ1-2, with TRBD1 identical over 9 bases. The V and J ends lost 4 bases and 7 bases, in that order; junction bases with no gene match: 10. CDR1 is LGHNA, CDR2 YSLEER, per germline. This CDR3 region has 15 residues. CDR3: CASSPSTGGRSGYTF. The CDR3 region has the DNA TGCGCCAGCAGCCCCTCGACAGGGGGAAGAAGTGGCTACACCTTC.

In its sample, this clone was seen once. The chain is built from TRBV11-3 and TRBJ2-1, with 11 bases identical to TRBD2. This CDR3 comprises 17 residues. Trimming removed 1 base from V and 10 bases from J; junction bases left unmatched: 12. Germline V gene lookup returns CDR1 SGHNT and CDR2 YENEEA. The CDR3 here is CASSLGGSSGGSEEQFF. The CDR3 DNA reads TGTGCCAGCAGCTTAGGAGGTTCTAGCGGGGGGTCGGAGGAGCAGTTCTTC.

The chain couples TRBV28 to TRBJ2-3, with a weak D call TRBD1 (6 bases). Per the germline V gene, CDR1 is MDHEN and CDR2 is SYDVKM. The CDR3 covers 16 residues. V lost 6 bases and J lost 6, with 22 bases in between. CDR3 bases: TGTGCCAGCAGCTATTCAACAGGGTCGGCAGGGGATACGCAGTATTTT. Its translation is CASSYSTGSAGDTQYF.